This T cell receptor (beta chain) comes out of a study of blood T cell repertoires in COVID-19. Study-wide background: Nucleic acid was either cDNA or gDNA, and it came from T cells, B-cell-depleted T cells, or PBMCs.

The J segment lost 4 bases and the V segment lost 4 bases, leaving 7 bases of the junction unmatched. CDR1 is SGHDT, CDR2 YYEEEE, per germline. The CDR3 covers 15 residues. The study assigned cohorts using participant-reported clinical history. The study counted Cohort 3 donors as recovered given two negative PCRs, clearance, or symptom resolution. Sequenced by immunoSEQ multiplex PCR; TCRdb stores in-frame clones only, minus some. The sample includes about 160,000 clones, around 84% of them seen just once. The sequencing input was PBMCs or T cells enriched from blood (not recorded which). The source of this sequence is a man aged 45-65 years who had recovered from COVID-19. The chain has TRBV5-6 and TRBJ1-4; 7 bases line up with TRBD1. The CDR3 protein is CASSTGQNGNEKLFF. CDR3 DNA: TGTGCCAGCAGCACGGGACAGAACGGTAATGAAAAACTGTTTTTT.